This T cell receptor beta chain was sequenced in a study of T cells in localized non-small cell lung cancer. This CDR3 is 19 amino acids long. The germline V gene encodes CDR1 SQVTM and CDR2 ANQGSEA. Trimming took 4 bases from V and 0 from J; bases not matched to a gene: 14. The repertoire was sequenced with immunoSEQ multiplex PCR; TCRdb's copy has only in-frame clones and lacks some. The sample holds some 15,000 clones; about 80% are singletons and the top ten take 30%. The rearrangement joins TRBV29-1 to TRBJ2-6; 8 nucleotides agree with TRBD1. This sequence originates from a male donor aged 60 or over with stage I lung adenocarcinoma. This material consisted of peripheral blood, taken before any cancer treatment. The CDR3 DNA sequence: TGCAGCGTTGTAGGTTGGGGGACAGGAAGTAGCTCTGGGGCCAACGTCCTGACTTTC. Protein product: CSVVGWGTGSSSGANVLTF.